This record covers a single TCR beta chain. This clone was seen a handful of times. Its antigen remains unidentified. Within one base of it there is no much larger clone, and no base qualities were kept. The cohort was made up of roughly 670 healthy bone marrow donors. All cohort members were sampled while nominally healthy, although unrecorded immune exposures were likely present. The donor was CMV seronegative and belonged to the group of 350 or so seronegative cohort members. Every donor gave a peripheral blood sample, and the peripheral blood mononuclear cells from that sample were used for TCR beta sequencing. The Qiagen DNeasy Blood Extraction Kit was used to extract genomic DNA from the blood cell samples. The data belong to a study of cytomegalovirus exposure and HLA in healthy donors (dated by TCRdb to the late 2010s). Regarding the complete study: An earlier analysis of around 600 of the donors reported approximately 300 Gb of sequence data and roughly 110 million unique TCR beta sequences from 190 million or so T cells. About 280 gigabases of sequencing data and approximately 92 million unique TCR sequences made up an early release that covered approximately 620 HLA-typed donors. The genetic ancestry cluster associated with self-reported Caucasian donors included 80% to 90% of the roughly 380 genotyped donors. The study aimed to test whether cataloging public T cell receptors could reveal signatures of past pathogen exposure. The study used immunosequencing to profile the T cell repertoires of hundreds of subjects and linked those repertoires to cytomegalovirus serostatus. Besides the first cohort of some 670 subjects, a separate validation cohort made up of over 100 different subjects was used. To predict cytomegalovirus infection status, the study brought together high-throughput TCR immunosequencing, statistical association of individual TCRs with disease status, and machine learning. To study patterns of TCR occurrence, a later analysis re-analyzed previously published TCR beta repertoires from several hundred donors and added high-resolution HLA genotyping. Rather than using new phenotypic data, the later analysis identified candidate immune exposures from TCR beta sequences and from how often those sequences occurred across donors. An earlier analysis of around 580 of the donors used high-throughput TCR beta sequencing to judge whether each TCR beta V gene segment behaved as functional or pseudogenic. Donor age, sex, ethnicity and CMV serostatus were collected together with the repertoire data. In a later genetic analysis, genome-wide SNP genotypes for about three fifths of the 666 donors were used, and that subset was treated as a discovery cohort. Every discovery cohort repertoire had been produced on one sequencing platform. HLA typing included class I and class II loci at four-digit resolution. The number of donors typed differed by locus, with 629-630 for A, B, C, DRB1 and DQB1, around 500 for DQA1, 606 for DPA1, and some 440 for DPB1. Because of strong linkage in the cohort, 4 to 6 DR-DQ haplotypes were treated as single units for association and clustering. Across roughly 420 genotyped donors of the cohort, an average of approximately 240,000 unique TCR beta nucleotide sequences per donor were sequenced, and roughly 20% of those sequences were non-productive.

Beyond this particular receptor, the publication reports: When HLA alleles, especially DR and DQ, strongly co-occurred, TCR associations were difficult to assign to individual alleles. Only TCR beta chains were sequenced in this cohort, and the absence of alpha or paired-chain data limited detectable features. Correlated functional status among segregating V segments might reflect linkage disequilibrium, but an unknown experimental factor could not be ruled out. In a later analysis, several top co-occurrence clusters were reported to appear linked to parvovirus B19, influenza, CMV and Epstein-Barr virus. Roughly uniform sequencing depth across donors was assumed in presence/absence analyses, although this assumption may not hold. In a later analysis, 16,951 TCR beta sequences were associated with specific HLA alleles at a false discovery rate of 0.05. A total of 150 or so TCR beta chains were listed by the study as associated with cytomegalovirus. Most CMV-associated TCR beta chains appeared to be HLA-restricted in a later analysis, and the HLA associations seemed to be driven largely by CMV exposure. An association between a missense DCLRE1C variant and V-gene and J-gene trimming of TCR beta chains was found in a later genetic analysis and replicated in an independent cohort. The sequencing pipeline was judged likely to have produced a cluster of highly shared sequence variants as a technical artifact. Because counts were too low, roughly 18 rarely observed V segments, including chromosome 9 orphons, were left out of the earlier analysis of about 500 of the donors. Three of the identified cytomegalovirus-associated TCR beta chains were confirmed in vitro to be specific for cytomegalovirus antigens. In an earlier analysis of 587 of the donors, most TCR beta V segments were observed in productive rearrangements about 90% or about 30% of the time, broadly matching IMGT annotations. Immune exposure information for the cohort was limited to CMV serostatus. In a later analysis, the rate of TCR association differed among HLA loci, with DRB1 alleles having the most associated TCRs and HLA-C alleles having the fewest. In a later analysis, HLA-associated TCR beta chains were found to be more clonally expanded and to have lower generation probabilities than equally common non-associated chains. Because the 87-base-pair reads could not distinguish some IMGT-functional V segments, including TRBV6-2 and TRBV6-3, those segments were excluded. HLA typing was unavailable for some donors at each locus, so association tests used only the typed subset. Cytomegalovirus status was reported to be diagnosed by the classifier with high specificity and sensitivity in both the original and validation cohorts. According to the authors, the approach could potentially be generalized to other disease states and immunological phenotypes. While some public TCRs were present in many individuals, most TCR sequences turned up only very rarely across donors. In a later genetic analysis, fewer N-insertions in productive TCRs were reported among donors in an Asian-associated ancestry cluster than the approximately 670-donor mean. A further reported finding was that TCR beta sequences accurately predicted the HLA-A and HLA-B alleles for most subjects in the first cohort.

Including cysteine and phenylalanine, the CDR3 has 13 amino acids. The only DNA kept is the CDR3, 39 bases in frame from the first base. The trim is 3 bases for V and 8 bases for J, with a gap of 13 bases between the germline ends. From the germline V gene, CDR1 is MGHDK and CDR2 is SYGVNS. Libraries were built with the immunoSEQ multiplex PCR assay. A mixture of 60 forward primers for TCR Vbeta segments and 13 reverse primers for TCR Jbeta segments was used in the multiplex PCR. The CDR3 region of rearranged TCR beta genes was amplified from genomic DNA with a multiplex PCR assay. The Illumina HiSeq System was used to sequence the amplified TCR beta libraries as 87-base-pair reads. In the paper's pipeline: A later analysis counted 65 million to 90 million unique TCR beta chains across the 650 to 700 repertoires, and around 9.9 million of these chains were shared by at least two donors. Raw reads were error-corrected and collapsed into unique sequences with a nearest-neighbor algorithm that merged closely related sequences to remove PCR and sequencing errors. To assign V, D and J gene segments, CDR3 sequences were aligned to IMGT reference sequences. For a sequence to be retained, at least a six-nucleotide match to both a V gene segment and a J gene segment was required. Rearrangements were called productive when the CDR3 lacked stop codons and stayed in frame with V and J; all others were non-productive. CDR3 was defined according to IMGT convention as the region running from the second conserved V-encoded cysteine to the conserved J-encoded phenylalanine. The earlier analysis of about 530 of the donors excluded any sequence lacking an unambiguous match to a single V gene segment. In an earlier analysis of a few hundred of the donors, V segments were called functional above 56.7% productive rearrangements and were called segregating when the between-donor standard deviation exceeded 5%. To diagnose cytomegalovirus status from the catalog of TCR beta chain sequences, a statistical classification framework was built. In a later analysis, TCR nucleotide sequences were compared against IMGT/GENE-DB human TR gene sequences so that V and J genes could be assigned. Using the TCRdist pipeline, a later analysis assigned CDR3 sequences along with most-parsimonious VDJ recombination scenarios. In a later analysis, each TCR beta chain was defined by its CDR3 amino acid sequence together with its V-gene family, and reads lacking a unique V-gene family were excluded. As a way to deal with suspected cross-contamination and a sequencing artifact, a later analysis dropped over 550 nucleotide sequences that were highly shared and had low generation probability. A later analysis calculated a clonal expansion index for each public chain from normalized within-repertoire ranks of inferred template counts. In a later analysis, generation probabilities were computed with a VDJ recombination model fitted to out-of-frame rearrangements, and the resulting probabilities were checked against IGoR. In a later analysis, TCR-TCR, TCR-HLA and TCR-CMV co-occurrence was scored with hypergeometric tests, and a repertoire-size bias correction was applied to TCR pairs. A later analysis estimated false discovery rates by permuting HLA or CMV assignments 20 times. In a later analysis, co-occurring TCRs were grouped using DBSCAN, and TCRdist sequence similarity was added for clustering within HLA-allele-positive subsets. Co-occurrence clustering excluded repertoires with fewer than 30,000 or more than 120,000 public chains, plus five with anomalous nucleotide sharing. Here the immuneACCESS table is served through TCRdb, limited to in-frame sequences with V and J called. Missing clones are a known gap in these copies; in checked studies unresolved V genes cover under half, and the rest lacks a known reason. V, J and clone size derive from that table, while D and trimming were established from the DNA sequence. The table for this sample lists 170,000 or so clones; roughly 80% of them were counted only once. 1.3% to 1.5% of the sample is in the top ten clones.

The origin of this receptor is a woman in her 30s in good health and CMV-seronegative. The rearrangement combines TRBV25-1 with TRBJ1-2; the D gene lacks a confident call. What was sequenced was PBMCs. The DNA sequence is TGTGCCAGCAGTGATCGGGGTTCGAAGGGCTACACCTTC. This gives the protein CASSDRGSKGYTF.